The 5 T cell receptor beta chains below all came from one sample that was sequenced in a study of shared clonotypes between healthy human individuals. The assay was immunoSEQ multiplex PCR, and TCRdb's table has in-frame clones only and misses some. The sample yields some 2,500,000 clones, less than 95% seen once. The sequenced sample was naive CD4+ T cells from PBMCs. The subset was: CD45RA+ positively selected. The receptors originated from a man aged 18-30 years in good health. Some clones in this sample may be carry-over from other donors' samples.

V usage is TRBV18 and J usage is TRBJ2-7, with D possibly TRBD2 on 7 matching bases. The V gene's germline CDR1 is KGHSH and CDR2 LQKENI. This CDR3 is built from 18 residues. The germline V and J ends were trimmed by 3 bases and 2 bases, with 23 bases remaining between them. CDR3 residues: CASSPLGGAGRIPYEQYF. The CDR3 region has the DNA TGTGCCAGCTCACCCCTTGGGGGGGCCGGCCGTATCCCCTACGAGCAGTACTTC.

The V and J genes are TRBV5-1 and TRBJ2-1; no clear D gene. Germline CDR1 and CDR2: SGHRS and YFSETQ. Trimming took off 2 bases at V and 1 base at J, with 4 bases between the two ends. This CDR3 region has 13 residues. In nucleotides, the CDR3 is TGCGCCAGCAGCTTTGAATCCTACAATGAGCAGTTCTTC. Translated, it gives CASSFESYNEQFF. Together with reference TRBV5-1 and TRBJ2-1, the CDR3 gives the full variable domain: KAGVTQTPRYLIKTRGQQVTLSCSPISGHRSVSWYQQTPGQGLQFLFEYFSETQRNKGNFPGRFSGRQFSNSRSEMNVSTLELGDSALYLCASSFESYNEQFFGPGTRLTVL.

The chain links TRBV30 to TRBJ2-1; weak D call: TRBD2 (5 bases). CDR3 length: 11 residues. Germline CDR1 reads GTSNPN; CDR2 reads SVGIG (reference sequence). V was cut by 2 bases and J by 7 bases, with 6 bases left in between. CDR3 DNA: TGTGCCTGGAGTAGCGGAAATGAGCAGTTCTTC. Protein: CAWSSGNEQFF.

J is TRBJ2-5 and V is TRBV5-5; D gene unclear. Trimming cost V 0 bases and J 3 bases, with 3 bases left between them. CDR1 SGHKS and CDR2 YYEKEE come from the germline V gene (reference sequence). This CDR3 has 12 amino acids. The DNA of the CDR3 is TGTGCCAGCAGCTTGGGTAAAGAGACCCAGTACTTC. It codes for CASSLGKETQYF.

The rearrangement links TRBV11-1 to TRBJ1-3; D gene unclear. Deletions cut 0 bases from V and 0 bases from J, with 15 bases between. The CDR3 is 18 residues long. In germline, CDR1 is SGHAT, CDR2 FQDESV (reference sequence). This chain's CDR3 is CASSLAPPTRYSGNTIYF. The DNA for the CDR3 is TGTGCCAGCAGCTTAGCCCCGCCGACCAGATACTCTGGAAACACCATATATTTT.